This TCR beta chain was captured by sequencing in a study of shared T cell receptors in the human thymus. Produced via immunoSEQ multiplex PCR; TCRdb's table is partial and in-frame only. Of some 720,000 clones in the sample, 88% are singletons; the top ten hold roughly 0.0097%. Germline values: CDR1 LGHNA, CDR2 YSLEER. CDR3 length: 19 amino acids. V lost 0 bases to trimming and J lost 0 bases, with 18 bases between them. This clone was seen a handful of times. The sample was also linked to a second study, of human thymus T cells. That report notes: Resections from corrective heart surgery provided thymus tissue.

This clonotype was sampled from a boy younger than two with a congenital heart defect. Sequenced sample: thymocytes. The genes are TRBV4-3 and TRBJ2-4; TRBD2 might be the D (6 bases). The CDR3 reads CASSQDISSEALAKNIQYF. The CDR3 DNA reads TGCGCCAGCAGCCAAGATATTTCTAGCGAAGCCCTAGCCAAAAACATTCAGTACTTC.